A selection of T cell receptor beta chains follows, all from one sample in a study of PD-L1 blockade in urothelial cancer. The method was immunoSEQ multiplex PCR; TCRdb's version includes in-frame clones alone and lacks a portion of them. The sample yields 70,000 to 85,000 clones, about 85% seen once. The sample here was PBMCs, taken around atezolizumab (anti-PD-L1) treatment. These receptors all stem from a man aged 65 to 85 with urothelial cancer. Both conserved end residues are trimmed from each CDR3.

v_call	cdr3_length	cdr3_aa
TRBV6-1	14	ASSELLAGMSYEQY
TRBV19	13	ASSRGTDSSYEQY
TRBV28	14	ASSPGGLAGPYEQY
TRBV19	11	AGRQGLNQPQH
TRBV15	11	ATSPHRVHEQY
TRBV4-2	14	ASSQDHGGTPYEQY
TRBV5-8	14	ASSLRFGGSNQPQH
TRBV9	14	ASSASGSRGEDTQY
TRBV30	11	AWRQQGSEKLF
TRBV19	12	ASSRQVSSYEQY
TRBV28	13	ASSVTTRVAEKLF
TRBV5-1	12	ASSGGQGNTEAF
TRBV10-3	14	AISESAGAGTNEQF
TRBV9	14	ASSVEERGGTDTQY
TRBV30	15	AWSRLLSGREQETQY
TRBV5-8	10	ASILYAGMAF
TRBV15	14	ATSTDSAPANYGYT
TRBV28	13	ASRFLAGVTGELF
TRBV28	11	ASSSGQGQKLF
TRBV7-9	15	ASSLSPSGRASYEQY
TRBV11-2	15	ASSLERLTSGRNEQF
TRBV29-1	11	SSMGQGADTQY
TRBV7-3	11	ASSLNREETQY
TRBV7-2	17	ASSLEYLAGEAAYNEQF
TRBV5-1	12	ASSLETGLEKLF
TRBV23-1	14	ASRDQGVPNTGELF
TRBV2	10	ASSVLGYEQF
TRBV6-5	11	ASSYSSNTEAF
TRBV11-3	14	ASRGTSGRKAYEQY
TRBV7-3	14	ASSLLPGVNTGELF
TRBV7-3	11	ASSSQGNTEAF
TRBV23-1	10	AGEREGGEQF
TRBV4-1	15	ASSQERNAGQGYEQY
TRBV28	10	ATSPSGWGYT
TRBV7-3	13	ASSLIAGGLETQY
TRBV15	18	ATSRESLAGGWGNTGELF
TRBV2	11	ASSRDRNSPQH
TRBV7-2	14	ASSLVAGRATGELF
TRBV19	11	ASSGSVKNIQY
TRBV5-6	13	ASSPPRQGRGGYT
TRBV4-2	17	ASSQDFVFRRQEVYEQY
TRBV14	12	ASSPGGFPYEQY
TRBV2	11	ASTQDSNYGYT
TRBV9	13	ASSVGQDRPDTQY
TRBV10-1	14	ASSETGTGSYNEQF